The clone carrying this T cell receptor beta chain was counted many times. TCRdb reprocessed the 5' RACE reads with MiXCR, giving one entry per CDR3 protein. The sample has 35,000 to 45,000 distinct CDR3 sequences, 3.5% to 5.5% seen once. The data derive from a study of T cells of healthy individuals. V shed 4 bases and J shed 5 bases, with 11 bases lying between them. The CDR3 totals 13 residues. CDR1 is MNHNS, CDR2 SASEGT, per germline. The rearrangement joins TRBV6-1 to TRBJ1-2, with D perhaps matching TRBD1 (6 bases). The receptor was isolated from a human donor in good health. CDR3 in DNA: TGTGCCAGCAGTGCCGGACAGCTATATGGCTACACCTTC. Its translation is CASSAGQLYGYTF.